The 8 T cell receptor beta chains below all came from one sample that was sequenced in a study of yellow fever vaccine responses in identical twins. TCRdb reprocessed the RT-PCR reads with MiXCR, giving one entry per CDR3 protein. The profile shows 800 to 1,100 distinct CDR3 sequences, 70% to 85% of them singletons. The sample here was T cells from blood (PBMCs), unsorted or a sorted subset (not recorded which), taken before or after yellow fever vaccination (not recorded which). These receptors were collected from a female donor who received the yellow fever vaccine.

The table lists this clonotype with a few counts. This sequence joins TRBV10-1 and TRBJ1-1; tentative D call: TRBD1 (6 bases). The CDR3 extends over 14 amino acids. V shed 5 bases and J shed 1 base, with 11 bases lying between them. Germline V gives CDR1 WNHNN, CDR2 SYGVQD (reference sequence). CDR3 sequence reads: CASSHTGPNTEAFF. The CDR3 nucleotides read TGCGCCAGCAGTCATACAGGGCCGAACACTGAAGCTTTCTTT.

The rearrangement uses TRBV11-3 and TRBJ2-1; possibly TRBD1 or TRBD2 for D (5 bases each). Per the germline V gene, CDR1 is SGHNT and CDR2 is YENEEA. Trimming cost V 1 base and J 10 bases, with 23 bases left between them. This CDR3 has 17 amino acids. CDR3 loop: CASSLGGTELSLGEQFF. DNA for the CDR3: TGTGCCAGCAGCTTAGGGGGGACGGAGCTGAGCCTTGGGGAGCAGTTCTTC.

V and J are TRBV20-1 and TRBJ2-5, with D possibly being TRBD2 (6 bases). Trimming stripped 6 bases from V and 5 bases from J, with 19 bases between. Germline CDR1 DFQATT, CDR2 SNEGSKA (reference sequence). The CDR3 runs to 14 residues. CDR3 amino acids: CSAGAGPPVETQYF. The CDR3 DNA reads TGCAGTGCAGGTGCGGGACCCCCGGTTGAGACCCAGTACTTC.

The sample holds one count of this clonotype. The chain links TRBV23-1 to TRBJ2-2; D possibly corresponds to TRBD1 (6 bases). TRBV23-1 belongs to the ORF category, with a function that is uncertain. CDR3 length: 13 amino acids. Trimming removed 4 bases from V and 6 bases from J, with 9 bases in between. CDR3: CASSPQGSGELFF. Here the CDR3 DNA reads TGCGCCAGCAGTCCTCAGGGGTCCGGGGAGCTGTTTTTT.

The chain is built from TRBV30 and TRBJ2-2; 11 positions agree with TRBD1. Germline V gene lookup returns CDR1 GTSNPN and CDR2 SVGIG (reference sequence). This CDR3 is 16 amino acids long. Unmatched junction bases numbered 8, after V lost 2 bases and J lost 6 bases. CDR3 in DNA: TGTGCCTGGAGTCCCCACCCGGGACAGGGGGCCGGGGAGCTGTTTTTT. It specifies CAWSPHPGQGAGELFF.

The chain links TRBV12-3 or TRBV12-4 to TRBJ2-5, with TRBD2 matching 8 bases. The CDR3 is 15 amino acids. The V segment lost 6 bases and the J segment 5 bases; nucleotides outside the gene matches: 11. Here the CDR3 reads CASSEPGLGGETQYF. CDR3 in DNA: TGTGCCAGCAGCGAACCGGGACTAGGGGGGGAGACCCAGTACTTC.

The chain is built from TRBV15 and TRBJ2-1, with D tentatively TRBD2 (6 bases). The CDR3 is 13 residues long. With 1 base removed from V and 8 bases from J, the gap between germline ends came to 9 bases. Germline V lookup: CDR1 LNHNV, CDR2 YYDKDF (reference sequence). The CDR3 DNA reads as TGTGCCACCAGCAGAGGGAGGGGATATGAGCAGTTCTTC. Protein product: CATSRGRGYEQFF.

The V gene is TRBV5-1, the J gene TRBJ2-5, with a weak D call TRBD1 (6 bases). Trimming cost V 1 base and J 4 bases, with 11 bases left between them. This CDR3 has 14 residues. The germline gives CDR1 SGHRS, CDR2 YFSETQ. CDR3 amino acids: CASSLTTGRETQYF. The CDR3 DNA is TGCGCCAGCAGCTTGACAACAGGGAGAGAGACCCAGTACTTC.